This T cell receptor beta chain was retrieved from a study of PD-L1 blockade in urothelial cancer. The method was immunoSEQ multiplex PCR; TCRdb's version includes in-frame clones alone and lacks a portion of them. The sample has some 30,000 clones, over 80% seen once; the top ten hold under 4.5%. A single count supports this clone. The CDR3 runs to 18 residues. Germline lookup yields CDR1 LGHNA and CDR2 YNFKEQ. After removal of 4 bases from V and 0 bases from J, the junction contained 9 bases not matched to a gene. The gene calls are TRBV4-2 and TRBJ2-7; 13 bases line up with TRBD2. The specimen was PBMCs, collected around atezolizumab (anti-PD-L1) treatment. This TCR came from a man in his fifties or sixties with urothelial cancer. CDR3 region: CASSPGTSGARLSYEQYF. The DNA for the CDR3 is TGTGCCAGCAGCCCTGGGACTAGCGGGGCCAGACTCTCCTACGAGCAGTACTTC.